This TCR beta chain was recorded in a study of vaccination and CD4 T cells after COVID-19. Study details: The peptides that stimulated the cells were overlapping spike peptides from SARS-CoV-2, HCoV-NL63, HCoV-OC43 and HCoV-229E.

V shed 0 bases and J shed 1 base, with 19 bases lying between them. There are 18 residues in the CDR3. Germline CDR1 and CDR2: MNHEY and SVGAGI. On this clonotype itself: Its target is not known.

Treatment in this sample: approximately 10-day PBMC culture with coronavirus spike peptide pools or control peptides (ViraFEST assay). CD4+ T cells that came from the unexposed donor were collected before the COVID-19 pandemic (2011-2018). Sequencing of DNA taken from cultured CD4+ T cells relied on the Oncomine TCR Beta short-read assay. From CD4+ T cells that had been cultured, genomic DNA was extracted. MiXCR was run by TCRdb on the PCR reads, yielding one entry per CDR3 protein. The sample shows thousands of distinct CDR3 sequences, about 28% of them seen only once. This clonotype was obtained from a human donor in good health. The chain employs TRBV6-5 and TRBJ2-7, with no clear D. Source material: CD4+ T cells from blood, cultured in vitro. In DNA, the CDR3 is TGTGCCAGCAGTTACTCGTCTTCGATCGCGAGGCGTTCCTACGAGCAGTACTTC. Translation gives CASSYSSSIARRSYEQYF.